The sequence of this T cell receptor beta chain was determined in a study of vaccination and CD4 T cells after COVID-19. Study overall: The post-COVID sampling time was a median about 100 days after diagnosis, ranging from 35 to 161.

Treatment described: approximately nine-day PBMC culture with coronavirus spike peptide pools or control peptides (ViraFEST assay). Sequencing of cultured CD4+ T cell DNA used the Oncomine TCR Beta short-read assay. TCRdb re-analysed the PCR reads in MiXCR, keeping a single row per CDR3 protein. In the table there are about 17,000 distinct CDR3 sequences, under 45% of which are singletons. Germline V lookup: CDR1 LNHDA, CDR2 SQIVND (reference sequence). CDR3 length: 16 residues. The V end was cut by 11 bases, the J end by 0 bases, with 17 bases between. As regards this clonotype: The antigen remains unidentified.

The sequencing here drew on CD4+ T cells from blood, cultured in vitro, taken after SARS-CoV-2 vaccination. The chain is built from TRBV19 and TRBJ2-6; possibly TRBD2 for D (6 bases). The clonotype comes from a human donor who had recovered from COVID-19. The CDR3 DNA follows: TGTGCCCTGGAGGGTCGACCGCACTCTGGGGCCAACGTCCTGACTTTC. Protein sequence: CALEGRPHSGANVLTF.